This T cell receptor (beta chain) was profiled in a study of T cells in Graves' hyperthyroidism and ophthalmopathy. The study's findings and limits: The blood repertoire included most of the expanded thyroid clonotypes above 0.001. A model built on 13 V-J features separated ophthalmopathy from stable hyperthyroidism.

This clonotype occurred many times. Its antigen is still unknown. Amplification yielded TCR beta CDR3 regions, with RNA transcripts as the source. The study used the HTBI primer set for a first-round RT-PCR of the TCR CDR3. One entry per CDR3 protein results from TCRdb running MiXCR on the multiplex PCR reads. The table records roughly 520,000 distinct CDR3 sequences, less than 25% of them present only once. The cohort's ophthalmopathy patients, a group with duration under 3 months, had a Clinical Activity Score of at least 3 and a NOSPECS grade of at least 4. Lactation, pregnancy, other autoimmune disease or uncontrolled infection excluded patients. This CDR3 region has 14 residues. Deletions cut 4 bases from V and 2 bases from J, with 11 bases between.

What was sequenced was blood. This sequence originates from a woman in her thirties with Graves' ophthalmopathy. The chain links TRBV12-3 or TRBV12-4 to TRBJ2-5, with D maybe TRBD2 (5 bases). The CDR3, as DNA: TGTGCCAGCAGTTCTACCCCGGGGCAAGAGACCCAGTACTTC. Translating gives CASSSTPGQETQYF.